This TCR beta chain was recorded in a study of blood T cells in healthy people across ages. Study-wide points: Because sorting was not performed, PBMCs prevented conclusive naive versus antigen-experienced comparison. The percentage of naive T cells correlated strongly with TCR beta diversity.

A second PCR of about 6 to 12 cycles used a sample-barcoded 5' primer and a J-beta primer mix. All cDNA molecules were each tagged by a template-switch adaptor with 12 random nucleotides. TCRdb itself ran the 5' RACE reads through MiXCR, one entry per CDR3 protein. Among about 2 million distinct CDR3 sequences listed, less than 50% were seen once. In its sample, this clonotype was seen a few times. Its specificity is not known. Sequencing was performed on blood. The TCR sequence derives from a woman aged 40-49 years in good health.

The CDR3 sequence: CSVEQNQETQYF. The CDR3, as DNA: TGCAGCGTTGAACAGAACCAAGAGACCCAGTACTTC. The chain recombines TRBV29-1 with TRBJ2-5; D is undetermined. The CDR3 loop spans 12 amino acids. V was shortened by 2 bases and J by 0 bases, with 4 bases between the two germline ends. Germline V gene lookup returns CDR1 SQVTM and CDR2 ANQGSEA.